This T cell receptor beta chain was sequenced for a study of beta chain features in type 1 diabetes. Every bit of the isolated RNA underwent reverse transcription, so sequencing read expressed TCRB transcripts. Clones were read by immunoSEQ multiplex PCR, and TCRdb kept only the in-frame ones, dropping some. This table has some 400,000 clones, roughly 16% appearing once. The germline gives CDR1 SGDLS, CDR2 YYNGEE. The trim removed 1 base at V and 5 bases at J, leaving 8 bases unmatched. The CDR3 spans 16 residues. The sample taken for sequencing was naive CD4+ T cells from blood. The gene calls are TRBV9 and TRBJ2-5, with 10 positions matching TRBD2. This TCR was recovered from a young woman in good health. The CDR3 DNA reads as TGTGCCAGCAGCGTAATGGCTAGCGGGAGCCGGGAGACCCAGTACTTC. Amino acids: CASSVMASGSRETQYF. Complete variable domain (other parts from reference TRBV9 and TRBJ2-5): DSGVTQTPKHLITATGQRVTLRCSPRSGDLSVYWYQQSLDQGLQFLIQYYNGEERAKGNILERFSAQQFPDLHSELNLSSLELGDSALYFCASSVMASGSRETQYFGPGTRLLVL.